This is a list of T cell receptor beta chains from one sample in a study of T cell repertoires in ileal Crohn's disease. The protocol was immunoSEQ multiplex PCR, while the TCRdb copy is restricted to in-frame clones and leaves out a portion. The table includes about 59,000 clones, approximately 88% detected once. Sequenced: ileal tissue. The source of these receptors is an adult with Crohn's disease. The CDR3 runs from the conserved cysteine through the conserved F or W. D genes are given only for firm matches. Size values are once, few and many counts, or a class for expanded clones, and some rows have none.

V gene	clone size	J gene	D gene	CDR3 DNA	CDR3 protein
TRBV18	few	TRBJ1-3	NA	TGTGCCAGCTCGACCCAGGGGCCCCCTGGAAACACCATATATTTT	CASSTQGPPGNTIYF
TRBV2	NA	TRBJ2-7	TRBD2	TGTGCCAGCAGTGAAGTAGCGGGAGGGCCGGAGTACTTC	CASSEVAGGPEYF
TRBV5-1	NA	TRBJ1-5	NA	TGCGCCAGCAGCGCGGGCCTCGATCAGCCCCAGCATTTT	CASSAGLDQPQHF
TRBV15	NA	TRBJ2-5	NA	TGTGCCACCGGCAGGAGTCCACAAGAGACCCAGTACTTC	CATGRSPQETQYF
TRBV19	once	TRBJ2-7	TRBD2	TGTGCCAGTACTCCGCAGGCCGGACTAGCGGGAGTATGGGAGCAGTACTTC	CASTPQAGLAGVWEQYF
TRBV5-1	NA	TRBJ2-5	TRBD1	TGCGCCAGCAGCACCGGGACAGCCACTGAAGAGACCCAGTACTTC	CASSTGTATEETQYF
TRBV5-4	NA	TRBJ2-6	NA	TGTGCCAGCAGCTTGTTTACATTCTCTGGGGCCAACGTCCTGACTTTC	CASSLFTFSGANVLTF
TRBV28	NA	TRBJ1-2	TRBD1	TGTGCCAGCTCCGAATCGGGACAGGGCCGAGGAAAGTATGGCTACACCTTC	CASSESGQGRGKYGYTF
TRBV2	NA	TRBJ2-7	NA	TGTGCCAGCAAGATTACGCAGGGGACCGCCCACGAGCAGTACTTC	CASKITQGTAHEQYF
TRBV2	NA	TRBJ1-5	TRBD1	TGTGCCAGCAGCCGGGACAGTTATCAGCCCCAGCATTTT	CASSRDSYQPQHF
TRBV7-2	once	TRBJ1-4	NA	TGTGCCAGCAGCTCAAACACAGGGTTGAGGGAAAAACTGTTTTTT	CASSSNTGLREKLFF
TRBV6-5	NA	TRBJ1-5	TRBD1	TGTGCCAGCAGACATCACAGGGGTGAACAGCCCCAGCATTTT	CASRHHRGEQPQHF
TRBV6-1	NA	TRBJ1-1	TRBD1	TGTGCCAGCATCGTACCGGGACAGGGGAGGACTGAAGCTTTCTTT	CASIVPGQGRTEAFF
TRBV28	NA	TRBJ2-2	NA	TGTGCCAGCAGTTCCCGTGGGGAGCTGTTTTTT	CASSSRGELFF
TRBV18	NA	TRBJ2-2	NA	TGTGCCAGCTCCCCTAGGACAGCGGATGTGGGGCCCGGGGAGCTGTTTTTT	CASSPRTADVGPGELFF
TRBV7-9	NA	TRBJ1-1	NA	TGTGCCAGCAGCTTACTGGGGCTGAACACTGAAGCTTTCTTT	CASSLLGLNTEAFF
TRBV19	NA	TRBJ1-1	NA	TGTGCCAGTAAGACCGCGGGGCCAATGAACACTGAAGCTTTCTTT	CASKTAGPMNTEAFF
TRBV18	NA	TRBJ1-2	NA	TGTGCCAGCTCGCCGGACAAAAACTATGGCTACACCTTC	CASSPDKNYGYTF
TRBV6-6	NA	TRBJ2-7	TRBD2	TGTGCCAGCAGTACACGGACTAGTAAGGGAACCTACGAGCAGTACTTC	CASSTRTSKGTYEQYF
TRBV5-4	once	TRBJ2-5	NA	TGTGCCAGCAGCTTGGCTCCCAGCCTACTATTCTTGGAGACCCAGTACTTC	CASSLAPSLLFLETQYF
TRBV5-1	NA	TRBJ1-4	TRBD1	TGCGCCAGCAGCAGAACCGGGACAGGGGATCGGGGTGAAAAACTGTTTTTT	CASSRTGTGDRGEKLFF
TRBV15	NA	TRBJ1-2	NA	TGTGCCACCAGCAGAGAGTCCGGGTATGGTGGCTACACCTTC	CATSRESGYGGYTF
TRBV10-3	once	TRBJ1-3	NA	TGTGCCATCAGTGGGGACAAGGACTCTGGAAACACCATATATTTT	CAISGDKDSGNTIYF
TRBV4-3	NA	TRBJ2-5	TRBD2	TGCGCCAGCAGCATGGGGGGGTACCAAGAGACCCAGTACTTC	CASSMGGYQETQYF
TRBV19	NA	TRBJ1-1	NA	TGTGCCAGTAATCTAGAACCGACACCATTGAACACTGAAGCTTTCTTT	CASNLEPTPLNTEAFF
TRBV2	NA	TRBJ2-1	NA	TGTGCCAGCAGTGTTCAGAATGAGCAGTTCTTC	CASSVQNEQFF